One T cell receptor (beta chain) is described in this entry. Its antigen remains unidentified. Germline CDR1 reads SGHTA; CDR2 reads FQGTGA. V was clipped by 2 bases and J by 6 bases, with 16 bases between them. The CDR3 is 15 amino acids. Extracted RNA was reverse transcribed, and the resulting cDNA served as sequencing template. Assay used: immunoSEQ multiplex PCR; TCRdb lists only in-frame clones, some missing. The sample has some 150,000 clones, roughly 66% seen once. The data are from a study of CD8+ T cells in alopecia areata. About the study: The study gave tofacitinib for 6 to 18 months, then 6 months off drug. Study-level points and caveats: It was less clear whether patients shared TCRs than it was in mice, possibly because of HLA.

Sample: CD8+ T cells sorted from blood, taken at week 0. The source of this sequence is a human donor with alopecia areata. The chain couples TRBV7-3 to TRBJ1-2, with a tentative D call TRBD1 (6 bases). The DNA for the CDR3 is TGTGCCAGCAGCTTAGGACCAGGGGCGCCTGATGGCTACACCTTC. Residues: CASSLGPGAPDGYTF.